One and the same sample provided the 3 T cell receptor beta chains below, sequenced in a study of PD-L1 blockade in urothelial cancer. The protocol was immunoSEQ multiplex PCR, while the TCRdb copy is restricted to in-frame clones and leaves out a portion. The table includes over 45,000 clones, roughly 84% detected once. Material: PBMCs, obtained around atezolizumab (anti-PD-L1) treatment. These receptors were collected from a middle-aged man with urothelial cancer.

The chain carries TRBV28 and TRBJ2-3; possibly TRBD2 for D (7 bases). CDR1 is MDHEN and CDR2 is SYDVKM in the germline V gene. CDR3 size: 15 residues. Trimming pared 8 bases from V and 0 bases from J, leaving 15 bases between. CDR3 DNA: TGTGCCAGCGGGAGGGGGTGGGGAAGCACAGATACGCAGTATTTT. Its protein is CASGRGWGSTDTQYF.

The V call is TRBV7-9, the J call TRBJ1-4; 7 nucleotides line up with TRBD1. The CDR3 length is 14 residues. V trimming: 5 bases; J trimming: 3 bases; junction bases outside the gene matches: 3. The germline V gene encodes CDR1 SEHNR and CDR2 FQNEAQ (reference sequence). The DNA for the CDR3 is TGTGCCAGCAGCCCCGGGACAGCTAATGAAAAACTGTTTTTT. Translation: CASSPGTANEKLFF.

This clone was counted between two and nine times. CDR3 region: CAWTLPGRRTNEKLFF. CDR3 nucleotide sequence: TGTGCCTGGACACTACCGGGTAGGAGGACTAATGAAAAACTGTTTTTT. J is TRBJ1-4 and V is TRBV30; D not resolved. CDR1 is GTSNPN, CDR2 SVGIG, per germline (reference sequence). The CDR3 runs to 16 residues. Trimming shortened V by 4 bases and J by 2 bases, and 17 bases separated the two germline ends.